The 30 T cell receptor beta chains below were found in one sample sequenced in a study of cytomegalovirus exposure and HLA in healthy donors. The primer mix had 60 Vbeta and 13 Jbeta primers. Measured with immunoSEQ multiplex PCR; TCRdb has only the in-frame clones, and not every one. In total, the table holds more than 95,000 clones. The sequencing input was PBMCs. These receptors were collected from a man in his forties or fifties in good health and CMV-seronegative.

The chain has TRBV7-9 and TRBJ2-7; no firm D call. From germline, CDR1 is SEHNR and CDR2 FQNEAQ (reference sequence). CDR3 size: 12 residues. V was trimmed by 5 bases and J by 9 bases, leaving 14 bases between them. CDR3 DNA: TGTGCCAGCAGCCCCCATGATTTCGGGCAGTACTTC. Translation gives CASSPHDFGQYF.

This chain connects TRBV7-8 to TRBJ1-1; D unclear. The V and J ends lost 5 bases and 5 bases respectively, with 6 bases between them. Germline lookup yields CDR1 SGHVS and CDR2 FQNEAQ. The CDR3 sequence is 11 residues long. CDR3 loop: CASSQDTEAFF. The CDR3 nucleotides are TGTGCCAGCAGCCAGGATACTGAAGCTTTCTTT.

The chain recombines TRBV19 with TRBJ1-2; TRBD1 agrees at 10 bases. The V gene's germline CDR1 is LNHDA and CDR2 SQIVND (reference sequence). After removal of 6 bases from V and 4 bases from J, the junction contained 5 bases not matched to a gene. The CDR3 extends over 14 amino acids. The CDR3 sequence: CASSAGTGVYGYTF. In DNA, the CDR3 is TGTGCCAGTAGCGCCGGGACAGGGGTCTATGGCTACACCTTC.

This sequence joins TRBV5-4 and TRBJ2-2, with 8 bases fitting TRBD2. The CDR3 sequence is 16 residues long. The junction had 8 bases not matched to a gene; V was cut back by 4 bases and J by 3 bases. Germline V gives CDR1 SGHNT, CDR2 YYREEE (reference sequence). The CDR3 loop reads CASSTGLDFHTGELFF. The CDR3 nucleotides are TGTGCCAGCAGCACGGGACTAGACTTCCACACCGGGGAGCTGTTTTTT.

The chain has TRBV6-1 and TRBJ2-4, with a possible D match to TRBD2 (5 bases). V lost 2 bases, J lost 0 bases, and 11 bases lay in between. The germline V gene encodes CDR1 MNHNS and CDR2 SASEGT. This CDR3 has 16 amino acids. DNA of the CDR3: TGTGCCAGCAGTGAACAGCGGATGCTAGCCAAAAACATTCAGTACTTC. Its protein is CASSEQRMLAKNIQYF.

V gene TRBV11-2 combines with J gene TRBJ2-4, with D tentatively TRBD2 (6 bases). CDR1 SGHAT and CDR2 FQNNGV come from the germline V gene. This CDR3 region has 16 residues. Trimming cost V 1 base and J 9 bases, with 19 bases left between them. Here the CDR3 DNA reads TGTGCCAGCAGCTTAGCAGCGGCGGGGTCCTCAAGCATTCAGTACTTC. It is translated as CASSLAAAGSSSIQYF.

The genes are TRBV5-6 and TRBJ1-3; maybe TRBD1 (5 bases). Looked up from germline, CDR1 is SGHDT and CDR2 is YYEEEE. V gave up 2 bases and J gave up 8 bases, with 11 bases separating them. The CDR3 is 13 residues long. CDR3 protein: CASSFLGEYTIYF. CDR3 coding DNA: TGTGCCAGCAGCTTTCTAGGGGAATACACCATATATTTT.

This chain joins TRBV7-2 and TRBJ2-1, with TRBD2 matching 11 bases. CDR1 is SGHTA and CDR2 is FQGNSA in the germline V gene. J was trimmed by 7 bases and V by 5 bases; bases with no gene match: 13. The CDR3 is made up of 17 amino acids. CDR3: CASSLLAGDWGANEQFF. The CDR3 bases are TGTGCCAGCAGCCTACTAGCGGGAGATTGGGGAGCGAATGAGCAGTTCTTC.

V gene TRBV5-4 combines with J gene TRBJ1-1; TRBD1 might be the D (6 bases). CDR1 and CDR2 (germline): SGHNT, YYREEE (reference sequence). The CDR3 runs to 14 residues. Trimming took 2 bases from V and 0 from J, leaving 8 bases between them. For the CDR3, the DNA is TGTGCCAGCAGCTTCGACAGGATGAACACTGAAGCTTTCTTT. It specifies CASSFDRMNTEAFF.

The gene calls are TRBV7-8 and TRBJ1-2, with 9 bases matching TRBD1. The CDR3 covers 18 residues. Germline lookup yields CDR1 SGHVS and CDR2 FQNEAQ. Trimming took 5 bases from V and 4 from J; bases not matched to a gene: 17. The CDR3: CASSRWADRGERIYGYTF. CDR3 nucleotide sequence: TGTGCCAGCAGCCGTTGGGCGGACAGGGGCGAAAGGATCTATGGCTACACCTTC.

The gene calls are TRBV5-4 and TRBJ1-1; TRBD1 matches 7 bases. Unmatched junction bases numbered 4, after V lost 0 bases and J lost 5 bases. The CDR3 loop spans 14 amino acids. Germline V lookup: CDR1 SGHNT, CDR2 YYREEE (reference sequence). The CDR3 here is CASSLEQGRTEAFF. CDR3 nucleotides: TGTGCCAGCAGCTTGGAACAGGGGCGGACTGAAGCTTTCTTT. Full variable domain (outside the CDR3, taken from reference TRBV5-4 and TRBJ1-1): ETGVTQSPTHLIKTRGQQVTLRCSSQSGHNTVSWYQQALGQGPQFIFQYYREEENGRGNFPPRFSGLQFPNYSSELNVNALELDDSALYLCASSLEQGRTEAFFGQGTRLTVV.

This rearrangement joins TRBV7-9 to TRBJ1-3; TRBD1 matches 7 bases. Germline CDR1 SEHNR, CDR2 FQNEAQ (reference sequence). The CDR3 contains 14 residues. The J segment lost 0 bases and the V segment lost 8 bases, leaving 4 bases of the junction unmatched. The CDR3 protein is CASRQGLSGNTIYF. Here the CDR3 DNA reads TGTGCCAGCCGACAGGGTCTCTCTGGAAACACCATATATTTT.

V gene TRBV27 combines with J gene TRBJ2-1; 9 nucleotides agree with TRBD1. The CDR3 consists of 15 residues. The germline CDR1 and CDR2 sequences are MNHEY and SMNVEV (reference sequence). With V trimmed by 3 bases and J by 7 bases, 7 bases remained unmatched. The DNA of the CDR3 is TGTGCCAGCAGTTTTTTCGGGACAGGGCGGAATGAGCAGTTCTTC. Translation gives CASSFFGTGRNEQFF.

The chain combines TRBV18 with TRBJ2-7, with 8 bases identical to TRBD2. This CDR3 region has 16 residues. V shed 3 bases, J shed 7 bases, and the junction held 14 bases outside the gene matches. Germline CDR1 reads KGHSH; CDR2 reads LQKENI. The CDR3 coding sequence is TGTGCCAGCTCACCTCCCCTGGGCGGGGGGCTAGGGGAGCAGTACTTC. This gives the protein CASSPPLGGGLGEQYF.

CDR3 nucleotides: TGCGCCAGCAGCCACCCACCTCGGGGACTAGCGGCAGAGCAGTTCTTC. Protein sequence: CASSHPPRGLAAEQFF. V gene TRBV4-1 combines with J gene TRBJ2-1; 11 positions match TRBD2. Trimming at V came to 3 bases and at J to 10 bases, leaving 11 bases not matched to a gene. The V gene's germline CDR1 is MGHRA and CDR2 YSYEKL. CDR3 length: 16 amino acids.

The V gene is TRBV5-1, the J gene TRBJ1-1; 8 bases are a match to TRBD1. V dropped 5 bases and J dropped 3; count of bases not matched to a gene: 6. The CDR3 runs 14 residues. Germline lookup yields CDR1 SGHRS and CDR2 YFSETQ. For the CDR3, the DNA is TGCGCCAGCAGTTCTCGGACAGGGCACACTGAAGCTTTCTTT. Translating gives CASSSRTGHTEAFF.

The CDR3 here is CASSWIQGAGYEQYF. In DNA, the CDR3 is TGCGCCAGCAGCTGGATCCAGGGGGCAGGGTACGAGCAGTACTTC. This chain uses TRBV5-1 with TRBJ2-7, with 8 bases matching TRBD1. CDR1 is SGHRS, CDR2 YFSETQ, per germline. There are 15 residues in the CDR3. With 3 bases clipped from V and 4 bases from J, the junction kept 9 bases outside the gene matches. The complete variable domain, with remaining parts taken from reference TRBV5-1 and TRBJ2-7, reads KAGVTQTPRYLIKTRGQQVTLSCSPISGHRSVSWYQQTPGQGLQFLFEYFSETQRNKGNFPGRFSGRQFSNSRSEMNVSTLELGDSALYLCASSWIQGAGYEQYFGPGTRLTVT.

The genes are TRBV11-3 and TRBJ2-3; D not certain. V lost 3 bases and J 8 bases, leaving 18 bases between the germline ends. Germline CDR1 and CDR2: SGHNT and YENEEA. The CDR3 runs 15 residues. For the CDR3, the DNA is TGTGCCAGCAGCTTCGATCTTATTGATGGAGTTACGCAGTATTTT. Protein sequence: CASSFDLIDGVTQYF.

V and J are TRBV5-1 and TRBJ2-5, with no clear D. This CDR3 has 13 residues. Deletions cut 5 bases from V and 2 bases from J, with 10 bases between. Germline assignment: CDR1 SGHRS and CDR2 YFSETQ. CDR3 sequence: CASRSYGQETQYF. In nucleotides, the CDR3 is TGCGCCAGCAGGAGCTACGGGCAAGAGACCCAGTACTTC.

The J gene is TRBJ2-7, the V gene TRBV2; tentatively, D is TRBD1 (5 bases). The CDR3 loop spans 14 amino acids. Trimming removed 6 bases from V and 3 bases from J, with 15 bases in between. Germline values: CDR1 SNHLY, CDR2 FYNNEI. The CDR3 DNA reads TGTGCCAGCAGCGACCTCAACAGGCTCTACGAGCAGTACTTC. Translation: CASSDLNRLYEQYF.

V is TRBV10-3 and J is TRBJ2-7; D may be TRBD1 (6 bases). Deletions cut 2 bases from V and 4 bases from J, with 15 bases between. Germline V gene lookup returns CDR1 ENHRY and CDR2 SYGVKD. The CDR3 covers 15 residues. CDR3 sequence (DNA): TGTGCCATCAGTGAGGGACAGCAAGTAGGGTACGAGCAGTACTTC. It codes for CAISEGQQVGYEQYF.

The rearrangement links TRBV6-1 to TRBJ2-5; TRBD1 is a possible D gene (6 bases). The V gene's germline CDR1 is MNHNS and CDR2 SASEGT. V was clipped by 1 base and J by 5 bases, with 14 bases between them. The CDR3 sequence is 15 residues long. Here the CDR3 reads CASSEVDRSWETQYF. The CDR3 DNA reads TGTGCCAGCAGTGAAGTCGACAGGAGCTGGGAGACCCAGTACTTC.

V is TRBV6-6 and J is TRBJ2-1; TRBD1 matches 10 bases. Per germline, CDR1 MNHNY and CDR2 SVGAGI (reference sequence). Trimming took 5 bases from V and 9 from J; bases not matched to a gene: 13. The CDR3 is made up of 16 amino acids. The DNA of the CDR3 is TGTGCCAGCAGTGCCATCCGGGACAGGGGTTCCCGTGAGCAGTTCTTC. Its protein product is CASSAIRDRGSREQFF.

The chain has TRBV29-1 and TRBJ2-1; 11 bases are shared with TRBD2. Germline CDR1 SQVTM, CDR2 ANQGSEA. V dropped 7 bases and J dropped 3; count of bases not matched to a gene: 5. The CDR3 has 14 amino acids. This CDR3 is CSALAGGYYNEQFF. The CDR3 DNA sequence: TGCAGCGCCCTAGCGGGAGGATACTACAATGAGCAGTTCTTC.

The J gene is TRBJ2-7, the V gene TRBV5-6; the match to TRBD1 covers 10 bases. Germline lookup yields CDR1 SGHDT and CDR2 YYEEEE. The junction had 11 bases not matched to a gene; V was cut back by 4 bases and J by 1 base. The CDR3 is 17 residues long. CDR3 loop: CASSLVGTGVRSYEQYF. The CDR3 DNA reads as TGTGCCAGCAGCCTGGTTGGGACAGGGGTCCGGTCCTACGAGCAGTACTTC.

This CDR3 is CASRPVAGVYNEQFF. Written as DNA, the CDR3 is TGTGCCAGCAGACCCGTAGCGGGAGTCTACAATGAGCAGTTCTTC. V and J are TRBV11-1 and TRBJ2-1, with 9 bases lining up with TRBD2. The CDR3 contains 15 residues. CDR1 and CDR2 from the germline V gene are SGHAT and FQDESV (reference sequence). Unmatched junction bases numbered 6, after V lost 6 bases and J lost 3 bases.

This chain connects TRBV27 to TRBJ2-4; 8 bases map to TRBD1. The ends lost 7 bases at V and 3 bases at J; junction bases unmatched: 11. The CDR3 loop spans 16 amino acids. Per the germline V gene, CDR1 is MNHEY and CDR2 is SMNVEV (reference sequence). CDR3 sequence (DNA): TGTGCCAGCATGGACAGGGTGGGTGTGGTCAAAAACATTCAGTACTTC. Its translation is CASMDRVGVVKNIQYF.

The rearrangement links TRBV20-1 to TRBJ1-4, with D unresolved. The CDR3 contains 11 residues. Trimming pared 1 base from V and 7 bases from J, leaving 4 bases between. Germline V gene lookup returns CDR1 DFQATT and CDR2 SNEGSKA (reference sequence). The CDR3 spells CSARVVEKLFF. In DNA form, the CDR3 reads TGCAGTGCTAGAGTCGTTGAAAAACTGTTTTTT.

The rearrangement uses TRBV6-5 and TRBJ2-6; D is ambiguous. This CDR3 region has 14 residues. The V end lost 0 bases, the J end lost 8 bases, and 8 bases lay between the germline ends. CDR1 and CDR2 from the germline V gene are MNHEY and SVGAGI. CDR3 region: CASSYSFMSNVLTF. CDR3 nucleotides: TGTGCCAGCAGTTACTCGTTTATGTCCAACGTCCTGACTTTC.

The CDR3 region is CASSRTGAKTYEQYF. Written as DNA, the CDR3 is TGTGCCAGCAGCCGCACAGGGGCCAAAACATACGAGCAGTACTTC. V and J are TRBV27 and TRBJ2-7, with 7 bases aligning to TRBD1. The CDR3 is 15 residues long. Per the germline V gene, CDR1 is MNHEY and CDR2 is SMNVEV (reference sequence). V shed 6 bases, J shed 4 bases, and the junction held 12 bases outside the gene matches.